These T cell receptor beta chains were read from a single sample in a study of T cells after yellow fever vaccination. Using its own MiXCR run on the 5' RACE reads, TCRdb lists one record per CDR3 protein. There are fewer than 400,000 distinct CDR3 sequences in the sample; more than 5.5% occur only once, and roughly 15% lies in the top ten. The source material was PBMCs, sampled 5 days after the yellow fever booster vaccination. The source is a man younger than 45 who received the YFV17D yellow fever vaccine. Both conserved end residues are part of each CDR3. D genes are given only for firm matches. Rows give clone size only sometimes, using once, few, many, or a class for an expanded clone.

cdr3_length	d_call	j_call	clone_size	v_call	cdr3_nt	cdr3_aa
14	-	TRBJ1-2	-	TRBV7-2	TGTGCCAGCAGCTTAGGTGGGGATCGCTATGGCTACACCTTC	CASSLGGDRYGYTF
19	-	TRBJ2-7	many	TRBV5-1	TGCGCCAGCAGCCCCCAGGCGCGCTTTTCACCTCTAAACTCCTACGAGCAGTACTTC	CASSPQARFSPLNSYEQYF
14	-	TRBJ2-6	few	TRBV6-2/TRBV6-3	TGTGCCAGCAGTTACTCGGGAGGGGCCAACGTCCTGACTTTC	CASSYSGGANVLTF
15	-	TRBJ1-1	many	TRBV18	TGTGCCAGCTCACAAGAGACATGGATGAACACTGAAGCTTTCTTT	CASSQETWMNTEAFF
15	-	TRBJ2-6	many	TRBV4-3	TGCGCCAGCAGCCAAAGGCCCTCTGGGGCCAACGTCCTGACTTTC	CASSQRPSGANVLTF
11	-	TRBJ2-1	few	TRBV12-3/TRBV12-4	TGTGCCAGCAGTTTGGCCGATGAGCAGTTCTTC	CASSLADEQFF
14	TRBD1	TRBJ2-7	-	TRBV29-1	TGCAGCGTTGGCGGGGGACAGGGTGTCGACGAGCAGTACTTC	CSVGGGQGVDEQYF
17	TRBD2	TRBJ2-1	many	TRBV29-1	TGCAGCGTTGTAACCCTAGCGGGTGTCAGCTCCTACAATGAGCAGTTCTTC	CSVVTLAGVSSYNEQFF
14	-	TRBJ2-2	many	TRBV6-5	TGTGCCAGCAGTTATTCGGGGAGCACCGGGGAGCTGTTTTTT	CASSYSGSTGELFF
14	-	TRBJ2-1	many	TRBV5-6	TGTGCCAGCCTGTGGAGGGGAGTCCCTCATGAGCAGTTCTTC	CASLWRGVPHEQFF
16	TRBD2	TRBJ2-1	few	TRBV5-1	TGCGCCAGCAGTTCAGGAGGCGGGAGCCAGTACAATGAGCAGTTCTTC	CASSSGGGSQYNEQFF
14	-	TRBJ2-3	many	TRBV12-3/TRBV12-4	TGTGCCAGCAGTTTTGGGGCGTTCACAGATACGCAGTATTTT	CASSFGAFTDTQYF
13	TRBD1	TRBJ1-3	-	TRBV30	TGTGCCAGCGGGACAGGGGGAGGAAACACCATATATTTT	CASGTGGGNTIYF
14	-	TRBJ2-7	few	TRBV10-3	TGTGCCATCAGTGAGTCGGGGACACCCTACGAGCAGTACTTC	CAISESGTPYEQYF
14	-	TRBJ2-7	few	TRBV7-2	TGTGCCAGCAGCCCAAGACTAGTATCGGGTGAGCAGTACTTC	CASSPRLVSGEQYF
17	-	TRBJ2-2	many	TRBV27	TGTGCCAGCAGTTTATACGGGGGCGCGGGGAACACCGGGGAGCTGTTTTTT	CASSLYGGAGNTGELFF
15	TRBD1	TRBJ2-3	few	TRBV6-5	TGTGCCAGCAGTTATGGGACAGGGCGCACAGATACGCAGTATTTT	CASSYGTGRTDTQYF
13	-	TRBJ2-1	-	TRBV5-1	TGCGCCAGCAGCTTGGGTAGTCAGGGTGAGCAGTTCTTC	CASSLGSQGEQFF
15	-	TRBJ2-1	few	TRBV24-1	TGTGCCACCAGTGATCCGACAAAGGCTAGCAATGAGCAGTTCTTC	CATSDPTKASNEQFF
12	-	TRBJ2-7	-	TRBV19	TGTGCCAGTAGTGGAGGGGCCCTCGAGCAGTACTTC	CASSGGALEQYF
16	-	TRBJ1-3	-	TRBV5-1	TGCGCCAGCAGCTTGGAGGGGGGCGCTTCCGGAAACACCATATATTTT	CASSLEGGASGNTIYF
16	TRBD1	TRBJ2-7	-	TRBV12-3/TRBV12-4	TGTGCCAGTTCGAAAATGGACAGGGGGGAGTCCTACGAGCAGTACTTC	CASSKMDRGESYEQYF
15	-	TRBJ2-7	few	TRBV7-2	TGTGCCAGCAGCTTAGATCCGGCCCGCTCCTACGAGCAGTACTTC	CASSLDPARSYEQYF
13	-	TRBJ2-2	many	TRBV7-2	TGTGCCAGCGCTTCCTTTATAGAAGGGGAGCTGTTTTTT	CASASFIEGELFF
16	-	TRBJ1-1	many	TRBV7-2	TGTGCCAGCAGCTTAGAAGGGGCGCGGTGGGACACTGAAGCTTTCTTT	CASSLEGARWDTEAFF
16	TRBD2	TRBJ2-7	-	TRBV25-1	TGTGCCAGCAGTGACCAGGGACTAGCGGGAGTGCGCGAGCAGTACTTC	CASSDQGLAGVREQYF
15	-	TRBJ2-7	many	TRBV15	TGTGCCACCAGCAGTTTACAGGCTCGGAACAGGGAGCAGTACTTC	CATSSLQARNREQYF
11	-	TRBJ2-1	few	TRBV5-5	TGTGCCAGCAGGACCCAAGAATCGACGTTCTTC	CASRTQESTFF
14	-	TRBJ2-2	few	TRBV4-3	TGCGCCAGCAGCCAAGATGGGCGGGGTTGGCAGCTGTTTTTT	CASSQDGRGWQLFF
15	TRBD2	TRBJ2-7	few	TRBV7-8	TGTGCCAGCAGTTCTAAGCGGGAGCGTCCCTACGAGCAGTACTTC	CASSSKRERPYEQYF
14	-	TRBJ1-4	few	TRBV7-8	TGTGCCAGCAGCACCCAGCCTAGAGATGAAAAACTGTTTTTT	CASSTQPRDEKLFF
16	TRBD2	TRBJ2-7	-	TRBV11-2	TGTGCCAGCAGCTTAGTAGTGGGAGGGCCATCCTACGAGCAGTACTTC	CASSLVVGGPSYEQYF
14	-	TRBJ2-1	many	TRBV5-1	TGCGCCAGCAGCTTGGAACAAGGCCTCCCCGTGGGGTTCTTC	CASSLEQGLPVGFF
14	-	TRBJ2-6	-	TRBV5-4	TGTGCCAGCAGAAGGGCCTCTGGGGCCAACGTCCTGACTTTC	CASRRASGANVLTF
14	TRBD2	TRBJ2-1	-	TRBV30	TGTGCCTGGAGTGGGGGGAGCGGGAGCTATGAGCAGTTCTTC	CAWSGGSGSYEQFF
16	TRBD2	TRBJ2-5	-	TRBV7-2	TGTGCCAGCAGCCGATCGGGGCTAGCGGGAGCAGAGACCCAGTACTTC	CASSRSGLAGAETQYF
15	TRBD1	TRBJ2-7	-	TRBV20-1	TGCAGTGCGGGGCCCGCAGGGGGTGTTACCTACGAGCAGTACTTC	CSAGPAGGVTYEQYF
12	-	TRBJ2-7	-	TRBV7-9	TGTGCCAGCAGCTTAAGTGTTTCCGAGCAGTACTTC	CASSLSVSEQYF
14	-	TRBJ1-5	few	TRBV6-1	TGTGCCAGCAGTCCGGGAGGGAGAAGCCAGCCCCAGCATTTT	CASSPGGRSQPQHF
14	TRBD1	TRBJ2-7	many	TRBV20-1	TGCAGTGCTAGAATAGGACAGGGACCATACGAGCAGTACTTC	CSARIGQGPYEQYF
12	-	TRBJ2-7	many	TRBV23-1	TGCGCCAGCAGTCAATCCAGGGACGAGCAGTACTTC	CASSQSRDEQYF
19	TRBD1	TRBJ2-3	-	TRBV25-1	TGTGCCAGCAGTGAATTTCTTCGAACCGGGACAGGGGACACAGATACGCAGTATTTT	CASSEFLRTGTGDTDTQYF
14	-	TRBJ2-1	few	TRBV20-1	TGCAGTGCTAGCGGGAGTACTTCCTACAATGAGCAGTTCTTC	CSASGSTSYNEQFF
14	-	TRBJ2-1	-	TRBV18	TGTGCCAGCTCACCAAGGACCGTAAATAATGAGCAGTTCTTC	CASSPRTVNNEQFF